The subject of this entry is one TCR beta chain. What it recognizes is unknown. This record comes from a study of OX40 agonist ivuxolimab in advanced cancers. About the research overall: Hepatocellular carcinoma, melanoma, renal cell or head and neck cancer was diagnosed in the dose-escalation patients. Partial responses were observed in three patients, of whom one had hepatocellular carcinoma and two had cutaneous melanoma.

Broader study findings: There was clonal expansion of CD4+ and CD8+ blood T cells by week 6 at 0.1 to 3.0 mg/kg.

Only in-frame clones appear in the TCRdb table, and some are missing; sequencing was by immunoSEQ multiplex PCR. The data show about 26,000 clones, approximately 90% seen once. Germline loops: CDR1 MNHEY, CDR2 SMNVEV (reference sequence). The CDR3 covers 13 residues. V lost 10 bases to trimming and J lost 0 bases, with 10 bases between them. Exclusion of a patient followed from autoimmune disease history or systemic immunosuppression. Source: CD4+ or CD8+ T cells sorted from blood, taken in a trial of the OX40 agonist ivuxolimab. The V call is TRBV27, the J call TRBJ2-4; D not certain. The sequence derives from an adult with an advanced solid tumor such as melanoma, head and neck, liver or kidney cancer. The CDR3 sequence is CATLPGAKNIQYF. In nucleotides, the CDR3 is TGTGCCACCCTACCAGGAGCCAAAAACATTCAGTACTTC.